The next 5 T cell receptor beta chains were all read from a single sample in a study of T cell repertoires in ileal Crohn's disease. The assay was immunoSEQ multiplex PCR, and TCRdb's table has in-frame clones only and misses some. There are roughly 7,900 clones in the sample; almost 95% occur only once, and around 1.7% lies in the top ten. Specimen: ileal tissue. These receptor sequences come from an adult with Crohn's disease.

The rearrangement links TRBV20-1 to TRBJ1-4, with D perhaps matching TRBD1 (6 bases). CDR3 length: 11 residues. V was cut by 3 bases and J by 13 bases, with 12 bases left in between. Germline lookup yields CDR1 DFQATT and CDR2 SNEGSKA (reference sequence). In nucleotides, the CDR3 is TGCAGTGCTAGTCCAGGGGTCATACTGTTTTTT. Its translation: CSASPGVILFF.

The V and J genes are TRBV12-5 and TRBJ2-7; TRBD2 might be the D (6 bases). The germline V and J ends were trimmed by 4 bases and 2 bases, with 15 bases remaining between them. This CDR3 spans 15 amino acids. Germline V gives CDR1 LGHNT, CDR2 FRNRAP. CDR3 DNA sequence: TGTGCTAGTGGTTGGACTAACTACAAACCCTACGAGCAGTACTTC. Its protein product is CASGWTNYKPYEQYF.

This chain joins TRBV6-5 and TRBJ1-3; 10 bases are shared with TRBD1. The CDR3 has 14 amino acids. Germline loops: CDR1 MNHEY, CDR2 SVGAGI. The trim removed 7 bases at V and 6 bases at J, leaving 6 bases unmatched. CDR3 region: CASTPDRGANTIYF. Written as DNA, the CDR3 is TGTGCCAGCACCCCGGACAGGGGGGCAAACACCATATATTTT.

V and J are TRBV14 and TRBJ2-5; 10 nucleotides match TRBD2. The CDR3 covers 15 residues. CDR1 is SGHDN, CDR2 FVKESK, per germline. Losses at the gene ends were 4 bases for V and 2 bases for J; bases not matched to a gene: 4. The CDR3 DNA reads as TGTGCCAGCAGCCCCCTAGCGGGAGCTCAAGAGACCCAGTACTTC. This encodes CASSPLAGAQETQYF.

The rearrangement uses TRBV18 and TRBJ1-4; D is possibly TRBD1 (6 bases). The germline V and J ends were trimmed by 4 bases and 5 bases, with 11 bases remaining between them. The CDR3 sequence is 14 residues long. Germline V gives CDR1 KGHSH, CDR2 LQKENI. CDR3 residues: CASSRDMENEKLFF. The DNA for the CDR3 is TGTGCCAGCTCACGGGACATGGAAAATGAAAAACTGTTTTTT.